The 32 T cell receptor beta chains below were found in one sample sequenced in a study of Ad26.COV2.S vaccination and SARS-CoV-2 variants. As to treatment: some 20 received Ad26.COV2.S at low or high dose, single or two shots; 5 received placebo; per-sample allocation not given. Collection of the samples took place on day 63 after the first injection of vaccine or placebo. The protocol was immunoSEQ multiplex PCR, while the TCRdb copy is restricted to in-frame clones and leaves out a portion. This repertoire shows 300,000 to 400,000 clones, more than 75% found once; its top ten account for 2.5% to 3.5%. The sequenced sample was peripheral blood, obtained in a trial of Ad26.COV2.S vaccine versus placebo. The receptors come from a person aged 18-65 years who received the Ad26.COV2.S COVID-19 vaccine or a placebo.

This rearrangement joins TRBV12-3 or TRBV12-4 to TRBJ2-3, with D tentatively TRBD1 (6 bases). Trimming removed 6 bases at V and 6 bases at J, with 7 bases between. This CDR3 is built from 11 residues. CDR3: CASRRGDTQYF. The CDR3, as DNA: TGTGCCAGCAGGAGGGGGGATACGCAGTATTTT.

The V gene is TRBV5-1, the J gene TRBJ2-7; no firm D call. The CDR3 loop spans 16 amino acids. Germline CDR1 reads SGHRS; CDR2 reads YFSETQ. Trimming took off 0 bases at V and 0 bases at J, with 13 bases between the two ends. The CDR3 DNA reads TGCGCCAGCAGCTTGGTTCCAGGACGACGCTCCTACGAGCAGTACTTC. It yields the protein CASSLVPGRRSYEQYF. Variable domain in full (rest from reference TRBV5-1 and TRBJ2-7): KAGVTQTPRYLIKTRGQQVTLSCSPISGHRSVSWYQQTPGQGLQFLFEYFSETQRNKGNFPGRFSGRQFSNSRSEMNVSTLELGDSALYLCASSLVPGRRSYEQYFGPGTRLTVT.

The V call is TRBV12-2, the J call TRBJ2-3; the table assigns TRBD2, which was not confirmed against the DNA. TRBV12-2 is tagged as a pseudogene. This CDR3 contains 18 residues. CDR3 loop: CASRLPDTPPGITDTQYF. DNA of the CDR3: TGTGCAAGTCGCTTACCCGACACCCCCCCCGGGATAACAGATACGCAGTATTTT.

This chain uses TRBV12-3 or TRBV12-4 with TRBJ1-1; D ambiguous. The CDR3 totals 13 residues. The V and J ends lost 3 bases and 11 bases respectively, with 16 bases between them. CDR3 nucleotides: TGTGCCAGCAGTTTGGAGTTTGCCCTGGCGGCTTTCTTT. Residues: CASSLEFALAAFF.

This clone was picked up one time. This sequence joins TRBV6-5 and TRBJ2-3, with a possible D match to TRBD2 (6 bases). CDR3 length: 16 residues. Germline CDR1 and CDR2: MNHEY and SVGAGI. V lost 4 bases, J lost 2 bases, and 16 bases lay in between. The CDR3: CASSSTSGQFTDTQYF. CDR3 nucleotide sequence: TGTGCCAGCAGTTCTACAAGCGGGCAGTTCACAGATACGCAGTATTTT.

This clone was recorded once. V and J are TRBV5-6 and TRBJ2-7; D may be TRBD2 (5 bases). Germline V lookup: CDR1 SGHDT, CDR2 YYEEEE. This CDR3 has 14 amino acids. V lost 7 bases and J 3 bases, leaving 17 bases between the germline ends. The CDR3 DNA follows: TGTGCCAGCGCGGGCAGGAAGGGCTACTACGAGCAGTACTTC. Its protein is CASAGRKGYYEQYF. The full variable domain, its missing parts supplied by reference TRBV5-6 and TRBJ2-7, is DAGVTQSPTHLIKTRGQQVTLRCSPKSGHDTVSWYQQALGQGPQFIFQYYEEEERQRGNFPDRFSGHQFPNYSSELNVNALLLGDSALYLCASAGRKGYYEQYFGPGTRLTVT.

The rearrangement links TRBV4-3 to TRBJ2-7; 8 bases fit TRBD2. The CDR3 totals 14 residues. Germline V gene data show CDR1 as LGHNA and CDR2 as YSLEER. Trimming cost V 3 bases and J 2 bases; bases outside gene matches: 3. The CDR3 here is CASSHSGAPYEQYF. The CDR3, as DNA: TGCGCCAGCAGCCATAGCGGGGCCCCCTACGAGCAGTACTTC.

The chain recombines TRBV7-9 with TRBJ2-5, with D perhaps matching TRBD1 (5 bases). Germline V gene lookup returns CDR1 SEHNR and CDR2 FQNEAQ (reference sequence). The CDR3 runs to 15 residues. Trimming cost V 1 base and J 4 bases, with 13 bases left between them. The CDR3 DNA reads TGTGCCAGCAGCTTAGGTAGGGGCGGCGGAGAGACCCAGTACTTC. Translation gives CASSLGRGGGETQYF.

The chain combines TRBV7-8 with TRBJ2-7, with 8 bases aligning to TRBD2. Germline V lookup: CDR1 SGHVS, CDR2 FQNEAQ. V lost 5 bases and J lost 1; bases outside the gene matches: 10. The length of the CDR3 is 16 residues. The chain's CDR3 is CASSPRGGGRSYEQYF. CDR3 in DNA: TGTGCCAGCAGCCCTCGAGGCGGGGGGCGATCCTACGAGCAGTACTTC.

CDR3 DNA sequence: TGTGCCAGCAACTCACTGTACACCGGGGAGCTGTTTTTT. Amino acid sequence: CASNSLYTGELFF. V and J are TRBV27 and TRBJ2-2; D is ambiguous. The V end was cut by 7 bases, the J end by 3 bases, with 9 bases between. The CDR3 has 13 amino acids. From germline, CDR1 is MNHEY and CDR2 SMNVEV (reference sequence).

V is TRBV27 and J is TRBJ1-1; D gene uncertain. Deletions cut 8 bases from V and 6 bases from J, with 22 bases between. Germline V gives CDR1 MNHEY, CDR2 SMNVEV (reference sequence). The CDR3 is 15 residues long. The CDR3 nucleotides are TGTGCCAGCTCCCCCCAGTTGGGTAATGCCGCTGAAGCTTTCTTT. Translated, it gives CASSPQLGNAAEAFF.

V and J are TRBV7-9 and TRBJ2-7, with a possible D match to TRBD2 (6 bases). The CDR3 loop spans 14 amino acids. Per germline, CDR1 SEHNR and CDR2 FQNEAQ (reference sequence). V lost 5 bases to trimming and J lost 5 bases, with 16 bases between them. The CDR3 loop is CASSPVGGMDEQYF. The CDR3 nucleotides are TGTGCCAGCAGCCCTGTTGGGGGGATGGACGAGCAGTACTTC.

This chain uses TRBV4-3 with TRBJ1-1; D unclear. This CDR3 is built from 13 residues. V lost 2 bases, J lost 3 bases, and 7 bases lay in between. The germline gives CDR1 LGHNA, CDR2 YSLEER. CDR3 DNA sequence: TGCGCCAGCAGCCAAAGCGGGGACACTGAAGCTTTCTTT. It translates to CASSQSGDTEAFF.

The chain carries TRBV18 and TRBJ1-6; D possibly corresponds to TRBD1 (6 bases). V was pared by 8 bases and J by 5 bases, with 13 bases between. The CDR3 runs to 14 residues. Germline-derived CDR1 and CDR2 are KGHSH and LQKENI. The CDR3 DNA reads as TGTGCCAGCGGGGGCTCAGGGGATAATTCACCCCTCCACTTT. Amino acids: CASGGSGDNSPLHF.

This clone was seen a single time. The chain uses TRBV29-1 and TRBJ2-2, with 14 bases fitting TRBD2. CDR3 length: 19 amino acids. V shed 4 bases, J shed 4 bases, and the junction held 14 bases outside the gene matches. Per germline, CDR1 SQVTM and CDR2 ANQGSEA. This chain's CDR3 is CSVVGTSGSSPRGTGELFF. The CDR3 DNA sequence: TGCAGCGTTGTTGGGACTAGCGGGAGCTCCCCTCGAGGCACCGGGGAGCTGTTTTTT.

V is TRBV24-1 and J is TRBJ2-2; TRBD2 matches 7 bases. The CDR3 loop spans 16 amino acids. Losses at the gene ends were 4 bases for V and 0 bases for J; bases not matched to a gene: 4. Looked up from germline, CDR1 is KGHDR and CDR2 is SFDVKD. The CDR3 DNA follows: TGTGCCACCAGTGACCCTAGCGGAGCGAACACCGGGGAGCTGTTTTTT. Translated: CATSDPSGANTGELFF.

The chain uses TRBV28 and TRBJ2-7; TRBD1 is a possible D gene (6 bases). Germline CDR1 reads MDHEN; CDR2 reads SYDVKM. CDR3 length: 15 residues. V was shortened by 3 bases and J by 3 bases, with 15 bases between the two germline ends. The CDR3 bases are TGTGCCAGCAGTTTCCGCCAAATACAGGGCTACGAGCAGTACTTC. Its translation is CASSFRQIQGYEQYF.

The chain uses TRBV9 and TRBJ2-1; TRBD2 agrees at 10 bases. This CDR3 has 16 residues. V was pared by 4 bases and J by 0 bases, with 4 bases of the junction left unmatched. In germline, CDR1 is SGDLS, CDR2 YYNGEE. DNA of the CDR3: TGTGCCAGCAGCCCCTCTAGCGGGAGCTCCTACAATGAGCAGTTCTTC. Protein product: CASSPSSGSSYNEQFF.

This CDR3 is CASSESSRETEAFF. For the CDR3, the DNA is TGCGCCAGCAGTGAGTCTAGCAGGGAAACTGAAGCTTTCTTT. The rearrangement joins TRBV10-1 to TRBJ1-1; D is possibly TRBD1 (5 bases). This CDR3 is 14 amino acids long. Germline loops: CDR1 WNHNN, CDR2 SYGVQD (reference sequence). V dropped 0 bases and J dropped 5 bases, with 10 bases sitting between them.

The chain recombines TRBV4-1 with TRBJ1-4; a possible D gene is TRBD1 (5 bases). Trimming removed 1 base at V and 8 bases at J, with 23 bases between. The CDR3 has 18 residues. Germline V CDR1 and CDR2: MGHRA, YSYEKL. The CDR3 loop is CASSQGWGLGVDLEKLFF. CDR3 bases: TGCGCCAGCAGCCAAGGGTGGGGCCTGGGCGTCGATTTGGAAAAACTGTTTTTT.

The rearrangement uses TRBV9 and TRBJ1-4; D possibly corresponds to TRBD1 (5 bases). The CDR3 has 12 amino acids. Germline lookup yields CDR1 SGDLS and CDR2 YYNGEE. Trimming shortened V by 3 bases and J by 5 bases, and 5 bases separated the two germline ends. The CDR3 loop reads CASSGGNEKLFF. The DNA of the CDR3 is TGTGCCAGCAGCGGGGGGAATGAAAAACTGTTTTTT. The variable domain in full, completed from reference TRBV9 and TRBJ1-4, reads DSGVTQTPKHLITATGQRVTLRCSPRSGDLSVYWYQQSLDQGLQFLIQYYNGEERAKGNILERFSAQQFPDLHSELNLSSLELGDSALYFCASSGGNEKLFFGSGTQLSVL.

The chain has TRBV27 and TRBJ1-4; tentatively, D is TRBD1 (6 bases). The CDR3 is 14 residues long. Trimming pared 6 bases from V and 7 bases from J, leaving 15 bases between. In germline, CDR1 is MNHEY, CDR2 SMNVEV (reference sequence). The CDR3 spells CASRQGGVGEKLFF. The DNA of the CDR3 is TGTGCCAGCAGACAGGGAGGGGTTGGTGAAAAACTGTTTTTT. The complete variable domain, with remaining parts taken from reference TRBV27 and TRBJ1-4, reads EAQVTQNPRYLITVTGKKLTVTCSQNMNHEYMSWYRQDPGLGLRQIYYSMNVEVTDKGDVPEGYKVSRKEKRNFPLILESPSPNQTSLYFCASRQGGVGEKLFFGSGTQLSVL.

The V gene is TRBV5-1, the J gene TRBJ1-5, with D possibly TRBD1 on 5 matching bases. Trimming removed 4 bases from V and 0 bases from J, with 11 bases in between. The CDR3 spans 15 residues. Germline V CDR1 and CDR2: SGHRS, YFSETQ. The CDR3: CASSLEGTSNQPQHF. The CDR3 DNA reads as TGCGCCAGCAGCCTGGAAGGGACTAGCAATCAGCCCCAGCATTTT.

The chain carries TRBV3-1 (or the pseudogene TRBV3-2) and TRBJ1-1, with D possibly matching TRBD1 (6 bases). Germline V gene sequence: CDR1 LGHDT, CDR2 YNNKEL (reference sequence). The CDR3 loop spans 13 amino acids. V was pared by 0 bases and J by 10 bases, with 12 bases between. The CDR3 spells CASSQDPRGGAFF. In DNA form, the CDR3 reads TGTGCCAGCAGCCAAGATCCGAGAGGGGGAGCTTTCTTT.

The J gene is TRBJ1-2, the V gene TRBV5-5; possible D gene TRBD1, 5 bases. This CDR3 spans 14 amino acids. Trimming pared 2 bases from V and 10 bases from J, leaving 18 bases between. Looked up from germline, CDR1 is SGHKS and CDR2 is YYEKEE (reference sequence). The CDR3 DNA reads as TGTGCCAGCAGCTTCTCCTCTTGGGGGGAGGACTACACCTTC. Protein product: CASSFSSWGEDYTF.

J is TRBJ1-6 and V is TRBV7-2; 7 positions match TRBD1. After removal of 3 bases from V and 9 bases from J, the junction contained 2 bases not matched to a gene. CDR3 length: 13 residues. Per germline, CDR1 SGHTA and CDR2 FQGNSA. The CDR3 DNA reads TGTGCCAGCAGCTTTACAGGGGTTTCACCCCTCCACTTT. It is translated as CASSFTGVSPLHF.

In DNA form, the CDR3 reads TGCAGCGTTGAACAGGCGCAAGAGACCCAGTACTTC. As protein: CSVEQAQETQYF. The V and J genes are TRBV29-1 and TRBJ2-5; no clear D gene. Germline loops: CDR1 SQVTM, CDR2 ANQGSEA. Trimming cost V 2 bases and J 2 bases, with 6 bases left between them. The CDR3 extends over 12 amino acids.

The chain is built from TRBV5-6 and TRBJ2-3, with D possibly called TRBD1 or TRBD2 (5 bases each). From germline, CDR1 is SGHDT and CDR2 YYEEEE. Trimming stripped 2 bases from V and 5 bases from J, with 6 bases between. The CDR3 has 12 residues. This CDR3 is CASSFGGDTQYF. As DNA, the CDR3 is TGTGCCAGCAGCTTTGGGGGAGATACGCAGTATTTT.

This chain links TRBV10-1 with TRBJ2-1, with 16 positions matching TRBD2. Germline CDR1 WNHNN, CDR2 SYGVQD (reference sequence). V lost 4 bases and J lost 7; bases outside the gene matches: 4. The CDR3 runs to 16 residues. The DNA of the CDR3 is TGCGCCAGCAGTGTGGGACTAGCGGGAGGGAAGAATGAGCAGTTCTTC. Translation: CASSVGLAGGKNEQFF.

The chain carries TRBV10-3 and TRBJ1-1, with D possibly TRBD1 on 5 matching bases. This CDR3 contains 12 residues. Germline CDR1 reads ENHRY; CDR2 reads SYGVKD. The V and J ends lost 6 bases and 5 bases respectively, with 10 bases between them. The CDR3 here is CAIRGLETEAFF. CDR3 nucleotide sequence: TGTGCCATCAGGGGGCTGGAGACTGAAGCTTTCTTT.

The chain combines TRBV15 with TRBJ2-7; the D gene is possibly TRBD2 (5 bases). V was pared by 0 bases and J by 3 bases, with 6 bases between. CDR1 and CDR2 (germline): LNHNV, YYDKDF (reference sequence). This CDR3 is built from 13 residues. The CDR3 region has the DNA TGTGCCACCAGCAGAGACCGGGACTACGAGCAGTACTTC. As protein: CATSRDRDYEQYF.

A remark on this clone: This CDR3 is also generated by other DNA sequences in the sample. The J gene is TRBJ1-2, the V gene TRBV5-1, with D unresolved. The germline gives CDR1 SGHRS, CDR2 YFSETQ. Trimming left V 0 bases short and J 2 bases short, with 8 bases between. This CDR3 is built from 14 residues. The CDR3 spells CASSLESVNYGYTF. CDR3 in DNA: TGCGCCAGCAGCTTGGAGAGCGTAAACTATGGCTACACCTTC.